These T cell receptor beta chains were read from a single sample in a study of blood T cell repertoires in COVID-19. Sequenced by immunoSEQ multiplex PCR; TCRdb stores in-frame clones only, minus some. This table has approximately 63,000 clones, around 80% appearing once. Sequencing input: peripheral blood. These receptor sequences come from a woman in her seventies with acute or convalescent COVID-19. CDR3s include the opening cysteine and the closing phenylalanine or tryptophan. A D gene is named only where the DNA matches it firmly. Clone size is stated in some rows and not others, as once, few, many or a class when expanded.

length: 13; V: TRBV3-1/TRBV3-2; D: NA; J: TRBJ2-3; size: NA; DNA: TGTGCCAGCAGCCAACAGGGGAGAGATACGCAGTATTTT; CDR3: CASSQQGRDTQYF
length: 14; V: TRBV5-6; D: NA; J: TRBJ1-1; size: NA; DNA: TGTGCCAGCAGCCCGAAGGGGCTGAACACTGAAGCTTTCTTT; CDR3: CASSPKGLNTEAFF
length: 14; V: TRBV11-3; D: NA; J: TRBJ2-7; size: NA; DNA: TGTGCCAGCAGCTTGGGCGACAGAGACTACGAGCAGTACTTC; CDR3: CASSLGDRDYEQYF
length: 14; V: TRBV5-4; D: TRBD1; J: TRBJ1-2; size: few; DNA: TGTGCCAGCAGCGACCGACAGGGAGGTTTAGGCTACACCTTC; CDR3: CASSDRQGGLGYTF
length: 17; V: TRBV6-2/TRBV6-3; D: TRBD1; J: TRBJ1-5; size: NA; DNA: TGTGCCAGCAGTTACGGGGACAGGGGGCCGAGCAATCAGCCCCAGCATTTT; CDR3: CASSYGDRGPSNQPQHF
length: 14; V: TRBV28; D: NA; J: TRBJ1-3; size: NA; DNA: TGTGCCAGCAGTTTGGGGGGGAACGGAAACACCATATATTTT; CDR3: CASSLGGNGNTIYF
length: 17; V: TRBV2; D: TRBD1; J: TRBJ2-7; size: NA; DNA: TGTGCCAGCAGCCGGGACAGGGCGGAAGCAGGAACCTACGAGCAGTACTTC; CDR3: CASSRDRAEAGTYEQYF
length: 11; V: TRBV20-1; D: NA; J: TRBJ2-1; size: NA; DNA: TGCAGTGCTAGGTACGGCGGTGAGCAGTTCTTC; CDR3: CSARYGGEQFF
length: 17; V: TRBV4-2; D: NA; J: TRBJ1-2; size: few; DNA: TGTGCCAGCAGCCCCCGCATGGGCGGGACCGCTCAGGCTGGCTACACCTTC; CDR3: CASSPRMGGTAQAGYTF
length: 18; V: TRBV27; D: NA; J: TRBJ2-2; size: once; DNA: TGTGCCAGCAGCACCCGGGACGCGGGGATCTCGCTTCTCGGGGAGCTGTTTTTT; CDR3: CASSTRDAGISLLGELFF
length: 15; V: TRBV7-2; D: TRBD1; J: TRBJ2-7; size: NA; DNA: TGTGCCAGCACCTTGGGGACAGGGCTTACCTACGAGCAGTACTTC; CDR3: CASTLGTGLTYEQYF
length: 13; V: TRBV9; D: NA; J: TRBJ2-3; size: NA; DNA: TGTGCCAGCAGCGTAAGTCAGGGAGATACGCAGTATTTT; CDR3: CASSVSQGDTQYF
length: 13; V: TRBV2; D: TRBD2; J: TRBJ2-7; size: NA; DNA: TGTGCCAGCGGACTAGCGCGAACCTACGAGCAGTACTTC; CDR3: CASGLARTYEQYF
length: 15; V: TRBV3-1/TRBV3-2; D: TRBD1; J: TRBJ2-7; size: NA; DNA: TGTGCCAGCAGCCAAAGGGACAGGGCTTTCTACGAGCAGTACTTC; CDR3: CASSQRDRAFYEQYF
length: 13; V: TRBV10-3; D: NA; J: TRBJ1-1; size: NA; DNA: TGTGCCATCAGTGAGCCAGAGAACACTGAAGCTTTCTTT; CDR3: CAISEPENTEAFF
length: 14; V: TRBV9; D: NA; J: TRBJ1-5; size: few; DNA: TGTGCCAGCAGCGGCGGGGGTTTTTATCAGCCCCAGCATTTT; CDR3: CASSGGGFYQPQHF
length: 15; V: TRBV6-5; D: TRBD2; J: TRBJ2-7; size: once; DNA: TGTGCCAGCAGAAGGTGGCGGGGGGATTCTTACGAGCAGTACTTC; CDR3: CASRRWRGDSYEQYF
length: 16; V: TRBV6-2/TRBV6-3; D: NA; J: TRBJ1-1; size: NA; DNA: TGTGCCAGCAGTCCCCAGGGTAGGTCCAGGGACACTGAAGCTTTCTTT; CDR3: CASSPQGRSRDTEAFF
length: 14; V: TRBV20-1; D: NA; J: TRBJ1-1; size: NA; DNA: TGCAGTGCTAGTACGGGCGGGGGCGCCCCTGAAGCTTTCTTT; CDR3: CSASTGGGAPEAFF
length: 16; V: TRBV4-2; D: TRBD2; J: TRBJ2-1; size: few; DNA: TGTGCCAGCAGCCAAGATAGGGTAGCGGGGGGGCAGGTGCAGTTCTTC; CDR3: CASSQDRVAGGQVQFF
length: 12; V: TRBV5-6; D: TRBD2; J: TRBJ2-5; size: NA; DNA: TGTGCCAGCAGCTTGTCCCGCGGGGGCCAGTACTTC; CDR3: CASSLSRGGQYF
length: 15; V: TRBV7-2; D: NA; J: TRBJ1-3; size: NA; DNA: TGTGCCAGCAGCTTAGGGGGGGAAATTGGAAACACCATATATTTT; CDR3: CASSLGGEIGNTIYF
length: 15; V: TRBV9; D: NA; J: TRBJ2-5; size: NA; DNA: TGTGCCAGCAGCGGAGGGGGGGCCAGGGGAGAGACCCAGTACTTC; CDR3: CASSGGGARGETQYF
length: 14; V: TRBV27; D: NA; J: TRBJ2-1; size: NA; DNA: TGTGCCAGCAGTCAATCGGGACTTTACAATGAGCAGTTCTTC; CDR3: CASSQSGLYNEQFF
length: 15; V: TRBV19; D: TRBD1; J: TRBJ1-4; size: NA; DNA: TGTGCCAGTAGTATGGGACAGGGGGGGAATGAAAAACTGTTTTTT; CDR3: CASSMGQGGNEKLFF